Below are 9 T cell receptor beta chains sequenced from a single sample in a study of blood T cell repertoires in COVID-19. TCRdb's table, derived via immunoSEQ multiplex PCR, lists solely in-frame clones and lacks some. The table records roughly 41,000 clones, around 87% of them present only once. Sequencing was carried out using peripheral blood. Source of these receptors: a human donor in a cohort sampled during active COVID-19.

V gene TRBV19 combines with J gene TRBJ1-1; no firm D call. This CDR3 has 13 residues. V lost 5 bases and J lost 4, with 11 bases in between. The germline V gene has CDR1 LNHDA and CDR2 SQIVND (reference sequence). The CDR3 DNA is TGTGCCAGTAGTGTCGGTCCTGCCACTGAAGCTTTCTTT. Its translation: CASSVGPATEAFF.

The chain couples TRBV19 to TRBJ1-1; D unresolved. V was pared by 3 bases and J by 3 bases, with 11 bases between. This CDR3 spans 14 amino acids. The germline V gene has CDR1 LNHDA and CDR2 SQIVND (reference sequence). The DNA for the CDR3 is TGTGCCAGTAGTATTTCCACATATTACACTGAAGCTTTCTTT. Translating it yields CASSISTYYTEAFF.

In its sample, this clone was seen once. This chain links TRBV9 with TRBJ2-3; 8 bases are shared with TRBD2. With 0 bases clipped from V and 0 bases from J, the junction kept 3 bases outside the gene matches. The CDR3 consists of 16 residues. Germline V CDR1 and CDR2: SGDLS, YYNGEE. CDR3 in amino acids: CASSVVGGGSTDTQYF. CDR3 coding DNA: TGTGCCAGCAGCGTAGTCGGCGGGGGGAGCACAGATACGCAGTATTTT. Drawing the rest from reference TRBV9 and TRBJ2-3, the complete variable domain is DSGVTQTPKHLITATGQRVTLRCSPRSGDLSVYWYQQSLDQGLQFLIQYYNGEERAKGNILERFSAQQFPDLHSELNLSSLELGDSALYFCASSVVGGGSTDTQYFGPGTRLTVL.

The gene calls are TRBV2 and TRBJ1-2, with D hard to call. The CDR3 has 15 amino acids. V was pared by 6 bases and J by 6 bases, with 20 bases between. Germline lookup yields CDR1 SNHLY and CDR2 FYNNEI. In DNA, the CDR3 is TGTGCCAGCAGGCCCAATGGCATCCCCAGTAATGGCTACACCTTC. Translation gives CASRPNGIPSNGYTF.

The chain joins TRBV5-1 to TRBJ2-4; 8 bases map to TRBD2. Per germline, CDR1 SGHRS and CDR2 YFSETQ. CDR3 size: 17 residues. With 4 bases clipped from V and 3 bases from J, the junction kept 12 bases outside the gene matches. The DNA of the CDR3 is TGCGCCAGCAGCCCTAACTTGGGCGGGAGGAACAAAAACATTCAGTACTTC. It encodes CASSPNLGGRNKNIQYF.

This chain connects TRBV5-4 to TRBJ2-7, with a possible D match to TRBD1 (5 bases). The germline V gene encodes CDR1 SGHNT and CDR2 YYREEE (reference sequence). This CDR3 is 15 amino acids long. Between the trimmed V and J ends, which lost 4 bases and 1 base, there was a span of 15 bases. The CDR3 protein is CASSPDSGRSYEQYF. The CDR3, as DNA: TGTGCCAGCAGCCCCGACAGTGGGCGGTCCTACGAGCAGTACTTC.

This rearrangement joins TRBV4-1 to TRBJ1-5, with 8 bases that match TRBD1. This CDR3 spans 15 amino acids. Germline V lookup: CDR1 MGHRA, CDR2 YSYEKL. J lost 7 bases, V lost 1 base, and 6 bases had no gene match. CDR3 bases: TGCGCCAGCAGCCAAGTCAGGGGGCCCGGACAGCCCCAGCATTTT. This translates into CASSQVRGPGQPQHF.

The gene calls are TRBV11-2 and TRBJ1-1; TRBD1 agrees at 8 bases. The CDR3 sequence is 17 residues long. Losses at the gene ends were 5 bases for V and 0 bases for J; bases not matched to a gene: 11. Per germline, CDR1 SGHAT and CDR2 FQNNGV. CDR3 nucleotide sequence: TGTGCCAGCAGCGTCTCAGGACAGGGCATCATGAACACTGAAGCTTTCTTT. This sequence encodes CASSVSGQGIMNTEAFF.

This clone was recorded only once. This sequence joins TRBV6-6 and TRBJ2-1; 9 nucleotides line up with TRBD1. V was pared by 7 bases and J by 9 bases, with 10 bases of the junction left unmatched. The CDR3 has 14 residues. Germline V gene lookup returns CDR1 MNHNY and CDR2 SVGAGI (reference sequence). The CDR3 region has the DNA TGTGCCAGCATGTCAGGACAGGGGTCCCTTGAGCAGTTCTTC. This translates into CASMSGQGSLEQFF.